Detailed here is one T cell receptor beta chain. The antigen is undetermined. This sample stems from a study of early T cells in non-severe SARS-CoV-2 infection. Attached unique molecular identifiers marked individual cDNA molecules. TCRdb re-called the 5' RACE reads with MiXCR, one entry per CDR3 protein. Of about 81,000 distinct CDR3 sequences detected, 5.5% to 7.5% appear once; the ten largest clones hold about 7.8%. Points from the study as a whole: Anti-spike CD8 specificities were favored by VDJdb matching, whose results missed private and CD4 specificities.

Trimming took 5 bases from V and 5 from J, leaving 18 bases between them. Germline V CDR1 and CDR2: LNHDA, SQIVND (reference sequence). This CDR3 has 16 residues. The clonotype comes from an adult who was a healthcare worker with PCR-confirmed SARS-CoV-2 infection or an uninfected control (not recorded which). The sequenced material came from whole blood. This rearrangement joins TRBV19 to TRBJ1-4, with TRBD1 as a possible D gene (6 bases). CDR3 DNA: TGTGCCAGTAGTCTCCCCGCCCGGGGGCGGAATGAAAAACTGTTTTTT. Its protein is CASSLPARGRNEKLFF.